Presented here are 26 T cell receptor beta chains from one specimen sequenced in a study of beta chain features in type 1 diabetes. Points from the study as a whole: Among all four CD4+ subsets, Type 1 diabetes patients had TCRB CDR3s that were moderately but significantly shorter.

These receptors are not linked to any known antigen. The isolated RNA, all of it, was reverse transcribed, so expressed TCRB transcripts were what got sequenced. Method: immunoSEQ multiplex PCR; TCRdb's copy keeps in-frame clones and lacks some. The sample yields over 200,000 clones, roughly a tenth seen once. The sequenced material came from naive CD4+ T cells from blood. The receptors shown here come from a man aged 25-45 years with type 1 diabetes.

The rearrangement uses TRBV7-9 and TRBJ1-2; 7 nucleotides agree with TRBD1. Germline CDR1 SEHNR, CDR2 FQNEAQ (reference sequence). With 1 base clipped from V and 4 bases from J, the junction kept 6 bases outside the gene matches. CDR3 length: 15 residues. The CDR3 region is CASSLVKGGAYGYTF. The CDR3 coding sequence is TGTGCCAGCAGCTTAGTGAAAGGGGGCGCCTATGGCTACACCTTC.

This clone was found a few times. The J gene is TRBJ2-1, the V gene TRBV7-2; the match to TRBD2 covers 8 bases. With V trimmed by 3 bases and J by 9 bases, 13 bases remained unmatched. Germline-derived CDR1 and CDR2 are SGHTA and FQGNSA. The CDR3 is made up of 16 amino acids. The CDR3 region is CASSFKGAGGGSEQFF. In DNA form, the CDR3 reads TGTGCCAGCAGCTTCAAAGGTGCGGGGGGAGGTAGTGAGCAGTTCTTC.

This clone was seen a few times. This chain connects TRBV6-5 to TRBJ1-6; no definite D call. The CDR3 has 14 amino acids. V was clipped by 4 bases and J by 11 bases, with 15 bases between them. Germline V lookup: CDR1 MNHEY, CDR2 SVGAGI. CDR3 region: CASSSLTKTTPLHF. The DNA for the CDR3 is TGTGCCAGCAGTTCCCTTACTAAAACAACACCCCTCCACTTT.

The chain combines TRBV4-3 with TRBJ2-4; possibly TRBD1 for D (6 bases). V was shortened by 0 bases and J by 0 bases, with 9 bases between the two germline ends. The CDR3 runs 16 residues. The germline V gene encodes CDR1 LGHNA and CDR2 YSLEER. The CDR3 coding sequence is TGCGCCAGCAGCCAAGAGGGGGCCCTAGCCAAAAACATTCAGTACTTC. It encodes CASSQEGALAKNIQYF.

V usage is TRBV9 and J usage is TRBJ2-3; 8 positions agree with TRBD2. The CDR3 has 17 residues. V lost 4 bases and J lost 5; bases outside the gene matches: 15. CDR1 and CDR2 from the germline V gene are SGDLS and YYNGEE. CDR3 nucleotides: TGTGCCAGCAGCTTACGAGCGGGGGCCGATTCTCGAGATACGCAGTATTTT. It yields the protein CASSLRAGADSRDTQYF. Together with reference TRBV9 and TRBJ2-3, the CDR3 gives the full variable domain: DSGVTQTPKHLITATGQRVTLRCSPRSGDLSVYWYQQSLDQGLQFLIQYYNGEERAKGNILERFSAQQFPDLHSELNLSSLELGDSALYFCASSLRAGADSRDTQYFGPGTRLTVL.

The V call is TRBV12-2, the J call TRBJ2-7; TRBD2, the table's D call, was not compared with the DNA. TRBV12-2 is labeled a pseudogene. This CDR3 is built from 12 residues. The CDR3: CASLGGSNEQYF. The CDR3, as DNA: TGTGCGTCCTTGGGAGGGTCAAACGAGCAGTACTTC.

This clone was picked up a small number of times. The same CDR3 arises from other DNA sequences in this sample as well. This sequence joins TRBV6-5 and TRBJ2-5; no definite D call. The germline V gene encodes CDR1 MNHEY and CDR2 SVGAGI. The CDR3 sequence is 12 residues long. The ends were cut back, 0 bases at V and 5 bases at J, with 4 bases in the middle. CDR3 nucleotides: TGTGCCAGCAGTTACTCGAGGGAGACCCAGTACTTC. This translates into CASSYSRETQYF.

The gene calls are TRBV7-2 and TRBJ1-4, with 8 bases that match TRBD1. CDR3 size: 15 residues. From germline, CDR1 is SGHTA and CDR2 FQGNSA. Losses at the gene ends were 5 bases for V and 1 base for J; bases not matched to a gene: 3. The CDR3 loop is CASSLDRGTNEKLFF. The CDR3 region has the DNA TGTGCCAGCAGCCTAGACAGGGGAACTAATGAAAAACTGTTTTTT.

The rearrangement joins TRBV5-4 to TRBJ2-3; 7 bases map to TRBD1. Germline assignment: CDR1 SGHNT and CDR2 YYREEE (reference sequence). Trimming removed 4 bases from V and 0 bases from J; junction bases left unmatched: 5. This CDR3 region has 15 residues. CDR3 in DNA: TGTGCCAGCAGCCCGACAGGGCTTAGCACAGATACGCAGTATTTT. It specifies CASSPTGLSTDTQYF.

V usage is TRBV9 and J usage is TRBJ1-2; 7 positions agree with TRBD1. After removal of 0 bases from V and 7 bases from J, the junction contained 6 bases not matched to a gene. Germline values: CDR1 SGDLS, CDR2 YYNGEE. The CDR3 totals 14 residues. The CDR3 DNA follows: TGTGCCAGCAGCGTAGTAGACAGGGTTAGTGGCTACACCTTC. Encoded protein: CASSVVDRVSGYTF.

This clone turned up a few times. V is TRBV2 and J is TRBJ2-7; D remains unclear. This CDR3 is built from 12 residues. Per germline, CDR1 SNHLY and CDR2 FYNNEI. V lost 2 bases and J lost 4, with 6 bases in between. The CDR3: CASSEQAYEQYF. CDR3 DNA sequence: TGTGCCAGCAGTGAACAGGCATACGAGCAGTACTTC.

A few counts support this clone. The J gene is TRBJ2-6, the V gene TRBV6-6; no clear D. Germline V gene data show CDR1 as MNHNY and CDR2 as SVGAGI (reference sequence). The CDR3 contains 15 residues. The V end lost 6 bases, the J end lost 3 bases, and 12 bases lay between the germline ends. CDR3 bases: TGTGCCAGCAGCCTGATCCCAGGTGGGGCCAACGTCCTGACTTTC. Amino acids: CASSLIPGGANVLTF.

The CDR3 is CASSSLAGRWETQYF. In DNA, the CDR3 is TGTGCCAGCTCATCTCTAGCGGGAAGGTGGGAGACCCAGTACTTC. This rearrangement joins TRBV18 to TRBJ2-5, with TRBD2 matching over 9 bases. CDR1 is KGHSH and CDR2 is LQKENI in the germline V gene. Trimming at V came to 5 bases and at J to 5 bases, leaving 9 bases not matched to a gene. CDR3 length: 15 amino acids.

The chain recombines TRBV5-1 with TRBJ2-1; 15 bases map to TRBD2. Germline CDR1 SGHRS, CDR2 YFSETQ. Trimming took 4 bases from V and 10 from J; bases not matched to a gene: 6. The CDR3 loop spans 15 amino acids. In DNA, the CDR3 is TGCGCCAGCAGCACCGGACTAGCGGGGGGGCAAGAGCAGTTCTTC. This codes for CASSTGLAGGQEQFF.

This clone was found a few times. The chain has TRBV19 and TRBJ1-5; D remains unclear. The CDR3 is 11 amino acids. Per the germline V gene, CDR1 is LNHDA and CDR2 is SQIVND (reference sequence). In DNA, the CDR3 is TGTGCAGTGGGGAGGAGACAGCCCCAGCATTTT. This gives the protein CAVGRRQPQHF.

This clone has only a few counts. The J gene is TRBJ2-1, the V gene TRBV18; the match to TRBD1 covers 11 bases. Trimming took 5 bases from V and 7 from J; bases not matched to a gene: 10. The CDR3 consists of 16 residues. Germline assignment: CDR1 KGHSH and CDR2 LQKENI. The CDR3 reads CASSDGQGAEGNEQFF. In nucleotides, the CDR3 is TGTGCCAGCTCAGACGGACAGGGGGCCGAGGGGAATGAGCAGTTCTTC.

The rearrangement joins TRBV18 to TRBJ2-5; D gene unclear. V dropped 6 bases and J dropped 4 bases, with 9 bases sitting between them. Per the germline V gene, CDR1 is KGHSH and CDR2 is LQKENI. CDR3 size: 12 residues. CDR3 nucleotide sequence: TGTGCCAGCTCCTACCTCCGAGAGACCCAGTACTTC. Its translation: CASSYLRETQYF.

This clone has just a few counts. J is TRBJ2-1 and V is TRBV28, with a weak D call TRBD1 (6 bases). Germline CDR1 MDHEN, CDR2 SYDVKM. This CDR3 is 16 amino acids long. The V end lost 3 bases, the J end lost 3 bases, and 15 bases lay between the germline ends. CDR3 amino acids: CASSFTGWTDYNEQFF. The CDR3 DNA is TGTGCCAGCAGTTTCACCGGTTGGACAGACTACAATGAGCAGTTCTTC.

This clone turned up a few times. CDR3 DNA sequence: TGTGCCAGCAGCGTACAGGGCCGCACAGATACGCAGTATTTT. Its protein is CASSVQGRTDTQYF. The chain is built from TRBV9 and TRBJ2-3, with D perhaps matching TRBD1 (5 bases). The CDR3 has 14 amino acids. Germline loops: CDR1 SGDLS, CDR2 YYNGEE. Trimming cost V 1 base and J 1 base, with 7 bases left between them.

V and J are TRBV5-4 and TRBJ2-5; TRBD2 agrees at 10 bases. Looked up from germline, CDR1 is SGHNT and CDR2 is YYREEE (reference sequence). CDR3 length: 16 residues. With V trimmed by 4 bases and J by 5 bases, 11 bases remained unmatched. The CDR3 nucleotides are TGTGCCAGCAGCCAAGATTCAGCGGGGGGGTTGGAGACCCAGTACTTC. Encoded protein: CASSQDSAGGLETQYF. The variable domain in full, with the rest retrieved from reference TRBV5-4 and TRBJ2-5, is ETGVTQSPTHLIKTRGQQVTLRCSSQSGHNTVSWYQQALGQGPQFIFQYYREEENGRGNFPPRFSGLQFPNYSSELNVNALELDDSALYLCASSQDSAGGLETQYFGPGTRLLVL.

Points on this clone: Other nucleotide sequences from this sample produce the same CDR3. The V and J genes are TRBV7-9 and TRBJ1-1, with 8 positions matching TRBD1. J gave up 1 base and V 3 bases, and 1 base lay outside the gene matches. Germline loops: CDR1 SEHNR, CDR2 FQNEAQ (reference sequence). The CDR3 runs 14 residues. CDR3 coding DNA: TGTGCCAGCAGCTTGGGGACAGGGAACACTGAAGCTTTCTTT. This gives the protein CASSLGTGNTEAFF.

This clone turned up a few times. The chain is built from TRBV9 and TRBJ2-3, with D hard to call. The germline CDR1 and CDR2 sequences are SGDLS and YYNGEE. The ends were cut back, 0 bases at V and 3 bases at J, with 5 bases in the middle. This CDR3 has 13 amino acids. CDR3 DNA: TGTGCCAGCAGCGTAGAAGCTACAGATACGCAGTATTTT. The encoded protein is CASSVEATDTQYF.

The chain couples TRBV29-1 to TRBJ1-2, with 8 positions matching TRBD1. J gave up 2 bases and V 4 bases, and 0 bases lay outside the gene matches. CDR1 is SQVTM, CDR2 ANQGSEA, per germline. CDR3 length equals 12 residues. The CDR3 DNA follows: TGCAGCGTTGGACAGGGGAACTATGGCTACACCTTC. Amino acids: CSVGQGNYGYTF.

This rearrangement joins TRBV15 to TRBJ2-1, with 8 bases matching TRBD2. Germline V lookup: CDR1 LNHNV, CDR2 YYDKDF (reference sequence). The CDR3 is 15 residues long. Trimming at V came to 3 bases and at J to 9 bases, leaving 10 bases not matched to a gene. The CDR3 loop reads CATSRFGGAHGEQFF. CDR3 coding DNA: TGTGCCACCAGCAGGTTCGGGGGGGCCCATGGTGAGCAGTTCTTC.

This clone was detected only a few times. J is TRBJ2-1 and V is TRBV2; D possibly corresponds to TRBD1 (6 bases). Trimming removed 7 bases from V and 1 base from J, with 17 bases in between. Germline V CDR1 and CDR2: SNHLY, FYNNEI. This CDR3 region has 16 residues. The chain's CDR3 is CASTRDTTPSYNEQFF. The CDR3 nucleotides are TGTGCCAGCACGAGGGACACAACCCCATCCTACAATGAGCAGTTCTTC. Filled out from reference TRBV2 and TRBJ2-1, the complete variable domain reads EPEVTQTPSHQVTQMGQEVILRCVPISNHLYFYWYRQILGQKVEFLVSFYNNEISEKSEIFDDQFSVERPDGSNFTLKIRSTKLEDSAMYFCASTRDTTPSYNEQFFGPGTRLTVL.

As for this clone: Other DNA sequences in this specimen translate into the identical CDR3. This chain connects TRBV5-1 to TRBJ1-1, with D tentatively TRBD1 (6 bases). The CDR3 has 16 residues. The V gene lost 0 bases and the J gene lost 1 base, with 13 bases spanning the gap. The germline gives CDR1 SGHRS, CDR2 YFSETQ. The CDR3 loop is CASSLGSRGRNTEAFF. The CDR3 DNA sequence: TGCGCCAGCAGCTTGGGCTCGAGGGGGAGGAACACTGAAGCTTTCTTT.